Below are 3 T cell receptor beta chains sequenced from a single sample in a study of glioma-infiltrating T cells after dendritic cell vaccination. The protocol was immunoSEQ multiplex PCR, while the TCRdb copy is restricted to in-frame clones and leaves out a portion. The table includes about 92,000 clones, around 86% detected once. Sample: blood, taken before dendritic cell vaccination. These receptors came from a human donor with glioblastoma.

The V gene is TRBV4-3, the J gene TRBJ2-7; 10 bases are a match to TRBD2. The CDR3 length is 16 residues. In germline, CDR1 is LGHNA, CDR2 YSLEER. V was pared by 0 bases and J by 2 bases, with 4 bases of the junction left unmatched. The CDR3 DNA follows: TGCGCCAGCAGCCAAGATCACGGGACTAGCGCCTACGAGCAGTACTTC. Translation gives CASSQDHGTSAYEQYF.

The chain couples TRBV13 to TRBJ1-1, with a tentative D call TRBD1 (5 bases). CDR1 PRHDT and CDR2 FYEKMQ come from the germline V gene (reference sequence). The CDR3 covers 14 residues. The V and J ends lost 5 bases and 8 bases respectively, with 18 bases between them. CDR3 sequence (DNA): TGTGCCAGCAGCACTATAACAGGTGTTGGAGAAGCTTTCTTT. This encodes CASSTITGVGEAFF.

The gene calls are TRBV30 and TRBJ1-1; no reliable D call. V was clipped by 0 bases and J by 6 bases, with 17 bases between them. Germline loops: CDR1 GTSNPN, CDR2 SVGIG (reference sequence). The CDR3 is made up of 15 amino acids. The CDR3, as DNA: TGTGCCTGGAGTGTATCGTTTCGGGTCGGCCCTGAAGCTTTCTTT. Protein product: CAWSVSFRVGPEAFF. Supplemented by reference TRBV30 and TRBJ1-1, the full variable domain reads SQTIHQWPATLVQPVGSPLSLECTVEGTSNPNLYWYRQAAGRGLQLLFYSVGIGQISSEVPQNLSASRPQDRQFILSSKKLLLSDSGFYLCAWSVSFRVGPEAFFGQGTRLTVV.